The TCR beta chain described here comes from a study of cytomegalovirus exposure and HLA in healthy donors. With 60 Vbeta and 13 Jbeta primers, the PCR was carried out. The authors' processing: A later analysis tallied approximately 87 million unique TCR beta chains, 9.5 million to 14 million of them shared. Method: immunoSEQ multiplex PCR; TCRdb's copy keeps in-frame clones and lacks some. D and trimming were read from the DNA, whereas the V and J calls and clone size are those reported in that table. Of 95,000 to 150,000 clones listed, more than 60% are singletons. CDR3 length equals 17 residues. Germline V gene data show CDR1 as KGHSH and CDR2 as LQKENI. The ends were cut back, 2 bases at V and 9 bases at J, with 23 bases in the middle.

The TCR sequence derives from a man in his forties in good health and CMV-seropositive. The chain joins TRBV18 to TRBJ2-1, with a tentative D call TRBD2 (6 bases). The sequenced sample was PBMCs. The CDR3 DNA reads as TGTGCCAGCTCACCATTTTCACTAGCCCCAGTCATCAGTGAGCAGTTCTTC. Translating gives CASSPFSLAPVISEQFF.